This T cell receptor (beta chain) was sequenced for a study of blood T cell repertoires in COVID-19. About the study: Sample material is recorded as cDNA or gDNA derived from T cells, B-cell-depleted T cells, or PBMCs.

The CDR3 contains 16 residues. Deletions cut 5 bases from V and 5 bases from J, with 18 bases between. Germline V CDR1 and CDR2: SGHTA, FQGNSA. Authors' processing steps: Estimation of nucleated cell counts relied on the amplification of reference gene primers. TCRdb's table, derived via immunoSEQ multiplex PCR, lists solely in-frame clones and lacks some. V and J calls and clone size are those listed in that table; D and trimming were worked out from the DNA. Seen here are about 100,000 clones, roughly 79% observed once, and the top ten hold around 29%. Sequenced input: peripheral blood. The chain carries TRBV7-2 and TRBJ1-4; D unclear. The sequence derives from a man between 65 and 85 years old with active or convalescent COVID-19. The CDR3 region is CASSPTRPTPNEKLFF. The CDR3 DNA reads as TGTGCCAGCAGCCCTACTAGGCCGACCCCCAATGAAAAACTGTTTTTT.